The 21 T cell receptor beta chains presented below share a single source sample, sequenced in a study of shared clonotypes between healthy human individuals. Libraries were prepared by immunoSEQ multiplex PCR; TCRdb keeps only in-frame clonotypes and omits some of them. The sample lists about 2.5 million clones, 92% occurring once. The sequencing input was naive CD4+ T cells from PBMCs. Specified subset: CD45RA+ positively selected. The receptors shown here come from a man between 18 and 29 years old in good health. Some clones in this sample may be carry-over from other donors' samples.

The chain joins TRBV5-6 to TRBJ2-7; D unresolved. Trimming pared 1 base from V and 3 bases from J, leaving 17 bases between. Germline V gives CDR1 SGHDT, CDR2 YYEEEE. CDR3 size: 16 residues. CDR3 in amino acids: CASSLLSSVRIYEQYF. In DNA form, the CDR3 reads TGTGCCAGCAGCTTGTTGTCGTCGGTCAGAATCTACGAGCAGTACTTC.

This chain uses TRBV7-9 with TRBJ2-7, with a weak D call TRBD1 (5 bases). The CDR3 consists of 13 residues. Looked up from germline, CDR1 is SEHNR and CDR2 is FQNEAQ (reference sequence). V lost 2 bases and J 8 bases, leaving 13 bases between the germline ends. CDR3 nucleotide sequence: TGTGCCAGCAGCTTATTAAGTGGGGCTCAGCAGTACTTC. Protein: CASSLLSGAQQYF.

In regard to this clone: The same CDR3 can be traced to other DNA sequences in this sample. This chain connects TRBV5-1 to TRBJ1-1; tentative D call: TRBD1 (6 bases). The V end was cut by 3 bases, the J end by 2 bases, with 14 bases between. This CDR3 region has 15 residues. Per the germline V gene, CDR1 is SGHRS and CDR2 is YFSETQ. The CDR3 loop is CASSYTGPPNTEAFF. In nucleotides, the CDR3 is TGCGCCAGCAGCTACACAGGGCCCCCTAACACTGAAGCTTTCTTT. The full variable domain, rest sourced from reference TRBV5-1 and TRBJ1-1, is KAGVTQTPRYLIKTRGQQVTLSCSPISGHRSVSWYQQTPGQGLQFLFEYFSETQRNKGNFPGRFSGRQFSNSRSEMNVSTLELGDSALYLCASSYTGPPNTEAFFGQGTRLTVV.

The gene calls are TRBV29-1 and TRBJ1-1; D is uncertain. Germline V gene sequence: CDR1 SQVTM, CDR2 ANQGSEA. This CDR3 comprises 12 residues. The germline V and J ends were trimmed by 5 bases and 5 bases, with 12 bases remaining between them. The CDR3: CSVLYVPTEAFF. CDR3 in DNA: TGCAGCGTTCTATATGTCCCTACTGAAGCTTTCTTT.

V usage is TRBV2 and J usage is TRBJ2-5; D remains unclear. The CDR3 is 13 amino acids. Germline CDR1 is SNHLY and CDR2 is FYNNEI. The V and J ends lost 5 bases and 2 bases respectively, with 9 bases between them. CDR3 loop: CASSLGYQETQYF. In DNA form, the CDR3 reads TGTGCCAGCAGTCTGGGGTATCAAGAGACCCAGTACTTC.

This clone was detected only a few times. The J gene is TRBJ1-2, the V gene TRBV29-1; possible D gene TRBD1, 6 bases. The CDR3 spans 12 residues. The germline V gene encodes CDR1 SQVTM and CDR2 ANQGSEA. V was trimmed by 3 bases and J by 8 bases, leaving 13 bases between them. CDR3 DNA sequence: TGCAGCGTTGATCTACGGGGGCCAGGCTACACCTTC. Translation gives CSVDLRGPGYTF.

The chain employs TRBV6-4 and TRBJ2-1, with D unresolved. This CDR3 is built from 13 residues. Germline CDR1 reads MRHNA; CDR2 reads SNTAGT. Trimming cost V 4 bases and J 5 bases, with 9 bases left between them. CDR3 region: CASSGSPNNEQFF. The CDR3 bases are TGTGCCAGCAGTGGCAGTCCCAACAATGAGCAGTTCTTC.

V usage is TRBV5-4 and J usage is TRBJ2-2, with TRBD1 as a possible D gene (6 bases). There are 15 residues in the CDR3. Per germline, CDR1 SGHNT and CDR2 YYREEE (reference sequence). Trimming took 5 bases from V and 0 from J, leaving 11 bases between them. The CDR3 sequence: CASRSGTTNTGELFF. In DNA form, the CDR3 reads TGTGCCAGCAGATCCGGGACAACGAACACCGGGGAGCTGTTTTTT.

This rearrangement joins TRBV5-4 to TRBJ2-4; 7 positions agree with TRBD2. Losses at the gene ends were 0 bases for V and 8 bases for J; bases not matched to a gene: 5. The CDR3 runs 14 residues. Germline CDR1 SGHNT, CDR2 YYREEE (reference sequence). CDR3 DNA: TGTGCCAGCAGCTTGGAGGCGGGGGTGGACATTCAGTACTTC. It translates to CASSLEAGVDIQYF. The full variable domain, its missing parts supplied by reference TRBV5-4 and TRBJ2-4, is ETGVTQSPTHLIKTRGQQVTLRCSSQSGHNTVSWYQQALGQGPQFIFQYYREEENGRGNFPPRFSGLQFPNYSSELNVNALELDDSALYLCASSLEAGVDIQYFGAGTRLSVL.

This clone was seen only once. CDR3 in DNA: TGTGCCTGGAGTCGGCAGCCTAATTCACCCCTCCACTTT. Its protein product is CAWSRQPNSPLHF. This chain joins TRBV30 and TRBJ1-6; D gene unclear. The CDR3 is 13 amino acids. Trimming took off 2 bases at V and 6 bases at J, with 8 bases between the two ends. Germline CDR1 GTSNPN, CDR2 SVGIG (reference sequence).

This sequence joins TRBV7-6 and TRBJ1-3; D is unclear. The germline gives CDR1 SGHVS, CDR2 FNYEAQ. Trimming took 1 base from V and 0 from J, leaving 7 bases between them. CDR3 length: 15 amino acids. CDR3 sequence (DNA): TGTGCCAGCAGCTTAGGGGCTCTCTCTGGAAACACCATATATTTT. This translates into CASSLGALSGNTIYF.

This clone occurred once. V usage is TRBV2 and J usage is TRBJ2-7; D perhaps matches TRBD2 (5 bases). With 6 bases removed from V and 6 bases from J, the gap between germline ends came to 9 bases. The V gene's germline CDR1 is SNHLY and CDR2 FYNNEI. CDR3 length equals 11 residues. The CDR3 DNA is TGTGCCAGCAGAGAACGGGGCGAGCAGTACTTC. This sequence encodes CASRERGEQYF.

The chain links TRBV18 to TRBJ1-1; D unresolved. CDR3 length: 14 residues. Trimming pared 5 bases from V and 4 bases from J, leaving 14 bases between. The germline V gene has CDR1 KGHSH and CDR2 LQKENI. The CDR3 DNA is TGTGCCAGCTCATTCATGGGAGGCACCACTGAAGCTTTCTTT. This codes for CASSFMGGTTEAFF.

This clone was found once. The genes are TRBV19 and TRBJ1-5, with a possible D match to TRBD1 (5 bases). The V end was cut by 5 bases, the J end by 3 bases, with 14 bases between. CDR3 size: 15 residues. The germline gives CDR1 LNHDA, CDR2 SQIVND (reference sequence). The CDR3 DNA reads as TGTGCCAGTAGTGACATAGACAGACTCAATCAGCCCCAGCATTTT. It translates to CASSDIDRLNQPQHF.

Remarks on this clone: This same CDR3 is encoded by further DNA sequences in the sample. This chain links TRBV5-4 with TRBJ2-5; the D gene could be TRBD1 or TRBD2 (5 bases each). Between the trimmed V and J ends, which lost 0 bases and 5 bases, there was a span of 11 bases. This CDR3 has 14 residues. The germline V gene encodes CDR1 SGHNT and CDR2 YYREEE (reference sequence). The CDR3 nucleotides are TGTGCCAGCAGCTTGGTTGGGGGAGCGGAGACCCAGTACTTC. It codes for CASSLVGGAETQYF.

Only a few counts were recorded for this clone. The chain combines TRBV21-1 with TRBJ1-1; whether TRBD1, the table's D call, matches the DNA was not checked. TRBV21-1 is noted as a pseudogene. The CDR3 contains 14 residues. CDR3 DNA: TGTGCCAGCAGTTCGGGACAGGGGAACACTGAAGCTTTCTTT. Its protein is CASSSGQGNTEAFF.

Concerning this clone itself: The same CDR3 can be traced to other DNA sequences in this sample. This chain uses TRBV5-1 with TRBJ2-5, with 9 bases matching TRBD1. Germline V gene data show CDR1 as SGHRS and CDR2 as YFSETQ. V dropped 2 bases and J dropped 4; count of bases not matched to a gene: 3. The CDR3 has 14 amino acids. The CDR3 protein is CASSLTGGRETQYF. The CDR3 DNA reads TGCGCCAGCAGCTTAACAGGGGGCCGAGAGACCCAGTACTTC.

V is TRBV2 and J is TRBJ2-2, with D hard to call. The CDR3 totals 12 residues. The germline V and J ends were trimmed by 8 bases and 4 bases, with 8 bases remaining between them. Germline CDR1 reads SNHLY; CDR2 reads FYNNEI. The CDR3 loop is CASLQSTGELFF. CDR3 in DNA: TGTGCCAGCCTCCAGTCCACCGGGGAGCTGTTTTTT.

This clone was observed once. The chain employs TRBV4-1 and TRBJ2-7; tentatively, D is TRBD1 (6 bases). The CDR3 runs 16 residues. The germline gives CDR1 MGHRA, CDR2 YSYEKL. Deletions cut 0 bases from V and 0 bases from J, with 12 bases between. The CDR3 is CASSQDVGALSYEQYF. In nucleotides, the CDR3 is TGCGCCAGCAGCCAAGATGTGGGGGCTCTCTCCTACGAGCAGTACTTC.

CDR3 loop: CASSLEVRGARDIQYF. CDR3 DNA: TGTGCCAGCAGTTTAGAAGTCCGGGGGGCTAGGGACATTCAGTACTTC. V and J are TRBV28 and TRBJ2-4; TRBD2 is a possible D gene (7 bases). CDR1 is MDHEN, CDR2 SYDVKM, per germline. Trimming stripped 2 bases from V and 8 bases from J, with 19 bases between. The CDR3 sequence is 16 residues long.

The chain carries TRBV28 and TRBJ1-4; TRBD1 might be the D (5 bases). The CDR3 sequence is 14 residues long. The V and J ends lost 5 bases and 3 bases respectively, with 10 bases between them. Germline V gene sequence: CDR1 MDHEN, CDR2 SYDVKM. As DNA, the CDR3 is TGTGCCAGCAGTGGGGACTCGTCTAATGAAAAACTGTTTTTT. This codes for CASSGDSSNEKLFF.